These T cell receptor beta chains were read from a single sample in a study of T cells in Graves' hyperthyroidism and ophthalmopathy. One entry per CDR3 protein, called by TCRdb with MiXCR from the multiplex PCR reads. The data show about 480,000 distinct CDR3 sequences, roughly a quarter seen once. The specimen was blood. Every receptor here comes from a woman aged 30 to 39 with Graves' ophthalmopathy. CDR3s include the opening cysteine and the closing phenylalanine or tryptophan. The D gene is left open where the match is weak. Clone size is not always given. Where it is, it says once, few, many or a class for expanded clones.

. | few | TRBJ1-5 | TRBV28 | TGTGCCAGCAGTTTCAGTCAAAAGCGCAATCAGCCCCAGCATTTT | CASSFSQKRNQPQHF
. | many | TRBJ1-1 | TRBV7-8 | TGTGCCAGCAGCTTAGGAATCTTTCAGAACACTGAAGCTTTCTTT | CASSLGIFQNTEAFF
. | . | TRBJ1-1 | TRBV12-3/TRBV12-4 | TGTGCCAGCAGTATTATACAGGTCCTGTACACTGATGCTTTCTTT | CASSIIQVLYTDAFF
. | few | TRBJ1-2 | TRBV2 | TGTGCCAGCAGAGACAGCTCCTATGGCTACACCTTC | CASRDSSYGYTF
TRBD1 | many | TRBJ1-2 | TRBV12-3/TRBV12-4 | TGTGCCAGCAGTAGAGAACTAGGGGGCATATCCTATGGCTACACCTTC | CASSRELGGISYGYTF
. | few | TRBJ1-1 | TRBV29-1 | TGCAGCGTTGAAGGGGGGGAGGGCCTCAACACTGAAGCTTTCTTT | CSVEGGEGLNTEAFF
TRBD1 | many | TRBJ1-2 | TRBV13 | TGTGCCAGCAGCTGGGGACAGAACTATGGCTACACCTTC | CASSWGQNYGYTF
. | . | TRBJ1-2 | TRBV25-1 | TGTGCCAGCAGTGAATATGGTACAGAAGGCTACACCTTC | CASSEYGTEGYTF
. | many | TRBJ2-5 | TRBV27 | TGTGCCAGCAGTTTGACAGGCCTAGAGACCCAGTACTTC | CASSLTGLETQYF
. | many | TRBJ2-5 | TRBV27 | TGTGCCAGCAGCAAATGGGTTCAACAAGAGACCCAGTACTTC | CASSKWVQQETQYF
. | many | TRBJ1-3 | TRBV5-1 | TGCGCCAGCAGCTTGGATCAAGGGGCTGGAGGAAACACCATATATTTT | CASSLDQGAGGNTIYF
TRBD1 | many | TRBJ2-7 | TRBV29-1 | TGCAGCGCTGCAACAGGGGATGGTACCTACGAGCAGTACTTC | CSAATGDGTYEQYF
. | many | TRBJ1-2 | TRBV29-1 | TGCAGCGTTGAAGCCGCCGGGAGCCCTAACTATGGCTACACCTTC | CSVEAAGSPNYGYTF
. | few | TRBJ2-2 | TRBV7-9 | TGTGCCAGCAGGCAACACGTGGACGGGGAGCTGTTTTTT | CASRQHVDGELFF
. | many | TRBJ2-1 | TRBV15 | TGTGCCACCAGCGGCAGCTACAATGAGCAGTTCTTC | CATSGSYNEQFF
. | . | TRBJ2-5 | TRBV20-1 | TGCAGTGCCTCTGCTCGGACCCAGTACTTC | CSASARTQYF
TRBD2 | few | TRBJ2-3 | TRBV11-1 | TGTGCCAGCAGCTTAACTAGCGTAATTACAGATACGCAGTATTTT | CASSLTSVITDTQYF
. | . | TRBJ1-3 | TRBV7-9 | TGCGCCAGCAGCTTCGGGGGTTTGGCTGGAAACACCATATATTTT | CASSFGGLAGNTIYF
TRBD1 | . | TRBJ1-2 | TRBV6-1 | TGTGCCAGCAGAACTATACGGACAGGTCCAAACTATGGCTACACCTTC | CASRTIRTGPNYGYTF
. | few | TRBJ2-2 | TRBV9 | TGTGCCAGCAGCCCCCGCCACGGGGGTCACACCGGGGAGCTGTTTTTT | CASSPRHGGHTGELFF
TRBD1 | . | TRBJ1-1 | TRBV3-1 | TGTGCCAGCAGCCACGGACAGGGCACTGAAGCTTTCTTT | CASSHGQGTEAFF
. | . | TRBJ1-1 | TRBV6-5 | TGTGCCAGCAGTTTCGCAAGACAACTGAACACTGAAGCTTTCTTT | CASSFARQLNTEAFF
. | . | TRBJ1-1 | TRBV7-6 | TGTGCCAGCAGCTCGGGGATCCAGAACACTGAAGCTTTCTTT | CASSSGIQNTEAFF
TRBD2 | . | TRBJ2-7 | TRBV11-2 | TGTGCCAGCAGCGTAACCGGGACTAGCGGATACGAGCAGTACTTC | CASSVTGTSGYEQYF
. | many | TRBJ1-2 | TRBV2 | TGTGCCAGCGGGGGGGAGGGGAAGAGCTATGGCTACACCTTC | CASGGEGKSYGYTF
TRBD1 | many | TRBJ1-1 | TRBV18 | TGTGCCAGCTCACAGCAGGGGGAGAACACTGAAGCTTTCTTT | CASSQQGENTEAFF